The TCR beta chain described here comes from a study of OX40 agonist ivuxolimab in advanced cancers. For the study at large: Subjects had a mean age of about 60 years, with a range of 23 to 79; less than 90% were male. People who had prior anti-PD-1, anti-PD-L1 or anti-CTLA-4 therapy could take part, and 40% had some.

A note on this clone: What it binds is unknown.

Germline loops: CDR1 MGHDK, CDR2 SYGVNS. With 4 bases clipped from V and 2 bases from J, the junction kept 1 base outside the gene matches. The CDR3 length is 15 residues. Whole-study findings and limits: In the 0.1 to 3.0 mg/kg range, CD4+ and CD8+ blood T cells had expanded clonally by week 6. The mean number of expanded clones was higher in CD8+ T cells than in CD4+.

The table came from immunoSEQ multiplex PCR; TCRdb's copy has only in-frame clones and leaves some out. The sample consists of roughly 64,000 clones, about four fifths of them appearing once. Sequenced material: CD4+ or CD8+ T cells sorted from blood, taken in a trial of the OX40 agonist ivuxolimab. This TCR came from an adult with an advanced solid tumor such as melanoma, head and neck, liver or kidney cancer. The chain has TRBV25-1 and TRBJ2-3; 12 nucleotides match TRBD2. The CDR3: CASSASGRATDTQYF. For the CDR3, the DNA is TGTGCCAGCAGTGCTAGCGGGAGGGCCACAGATACGCAGTATTTT.